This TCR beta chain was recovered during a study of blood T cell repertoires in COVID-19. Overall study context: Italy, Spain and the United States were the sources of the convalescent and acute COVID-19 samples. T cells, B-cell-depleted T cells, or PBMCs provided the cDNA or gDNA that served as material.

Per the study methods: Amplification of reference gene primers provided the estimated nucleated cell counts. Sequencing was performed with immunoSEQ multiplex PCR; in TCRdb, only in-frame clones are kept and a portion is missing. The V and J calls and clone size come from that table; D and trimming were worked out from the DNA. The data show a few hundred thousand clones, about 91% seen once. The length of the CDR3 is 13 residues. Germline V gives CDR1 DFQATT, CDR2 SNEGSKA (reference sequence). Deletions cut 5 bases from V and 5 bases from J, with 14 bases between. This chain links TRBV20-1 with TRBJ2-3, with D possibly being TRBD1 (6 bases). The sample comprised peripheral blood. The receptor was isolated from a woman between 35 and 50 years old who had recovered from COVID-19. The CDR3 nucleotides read TGCAGTGCTGGTGAAACAGGGCAAGATACGCAGTATTTT. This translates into CSAGETGQDTQYF.